These T cell receptor beta chains were read from a single sample in a study of blood T cell repertoires in COVID-19. Repertoires were generated with immunoSEQ multiplex PCR, while TCRdb's copy carries only in-frame clones and drops some. The sample consists of about 130,000 clones, about 76% of them appearing once. Sequenced sample: peripheral blood. The source is a man older than 75 with acute or convalescent COVID-19. Each CDR3 is given with its conserved first and last residue. The order of the fields is J gene, clone size, D gene, V gene, CDR3 protein, CDR3 DNA. A D gene is named only where the DNA matches it firmly. Clone size, where shown, is once, few, many, or a class for clones that have expanded.

J gene: TRBJ2-7; clone size: .; D gene: TRBD1; V gene: TRBV6-6; CDR3 protein: CASSLGQGVYEQYF; CDR3 DNA: TGTGCCAGCAGTTTGGGACAGGGGGTCTACGAGCAGTACTTC
J gene: TRBJ2-2; clone size: .; D gene: TRBD2; V gene: TRBV4-2; CDR3 protein: CASRREISGGLNTGELFF; CDR3 DNA: TGTGCCAGCAGACGGGAAATTAGCGGGGGGCTTAACACCGGGGAGCTGTTTTTT
J gene: TRBJ2-3; clone size: .; D gene: TRBD2; V gene: TRBV28; CDR3 protein: CASSLPLAGGPRGNTQYF; CDR3 DNA: TGTGCCAGCAGTTTGCCTTTAGCGGGGGGTCCCAGGGGGAATACGCAGTATTTT
J gene: TRBJ2-1; clone size: few; D gene: TRBD1; V gene: TRBV5-1; CDR3 protein: CASTTGQGAIDEQFF; CDR3 DNA: TGCGCCAGCACCACAGGACAGGGGGCTATCGATGAGCAGTTCTTC
J gene: TRBJ2-2; clone size: once; D gene: .; V gene: TRBV4-1; CDR3 protein: CASSQRRAGDTGELFF; CDR3 DNA: TGCGCCAGCAGCCAACGCCGTGCAGGGGACACCGGGGAGCTGTTTTTT
J gene: TRBJ2-7; clone size: .; D gene: TRBD2; V gene: TRBV4-3; CDR3 protein: CASSQIRTSYEQYF; CDR3 DNA: TGCGCCAGCAGCCAAATCCGGACTAGCTACGAGCAGTACTTC
J gene: TRBJ1-5; clone size: .; D gene: .; V gene: TRBV6-2/TRBV6-3; CDR3 protein: CASSYSISGRNQPQHF; CDR3 DNA: TGTGCCAGCAGTTACTCGATTTCAGGGCGGAATCAGCCCCAGCATTTT
J gene: TRBJ1-1; clone size: few; D gene: TRBD1; V gene: TRBV7-2; CDR3 protein: CASSSDRDTEAFF; CDR3 DNA: TGTGCCAGCAGCTCCGACAGGGATACTGAAGCTTTCTTT
J gene: TRBJ2-3; clone size: .; D gene: TRBD2; V gene: TRBV29-1; CDR3 protein: CSVEDSGGPDTQYF; CDR3 DNA: TGCAGCGTTGAAGACAGCGGGGGGCCAGATACGCAGTATTTT
J gene: TRBJ1-1; clone size: .; D gene: TRBD1; V gene: TRBV19; CDR3 protein: CASSIVGTGVTEAFF; CDR3 DNA: TGTGCCAGTAGTATCGTCGGGACAGGGGTCACTGAAGCTTTCTTT
J gene: TRBJ2-7; clone size: once; D gene: TRBD2; V gene: TRBV10-3; CDR3 protein: CAISHVAGEQYF; CDR3 DNA: TGTGCCATCAGTCACGTAGCGGGGGAGCAGTACTTC
J gene: TRBJ2-5; clone size: .; D gene: TRBD1; V gene: TRBV29-1; CDR3 protein: CSVVQGALGETQYF; CDR3 DNA: TGCAGCGTGGTACAGGGGGCGCTTGGAGAGACCCAGTACTTC
J gene: TRBJ2-1; clone size: .; D gene: .; V gene: TRBV5-4; CDR3 protein: CASSTRYNEQFF; CDR3 DNA: TGTGCCAGCAGCACTAGATACAATGAGCAGTTCTTC
J gene: TRBJ1-6; clone size: .; D gene: .; V gene: TRBV6-5; CDR3 protein: CASSYLMTDSPLHF; CDR3 DNA: TGTGCCAGCAGTTACTTAATGACAGATTCACCCCTCCACTTT
J gene: TRBJ1-1; clone size: .; D gene: .; V gene: TRBV5-1; CDR3 protein: CASSLGGAGGTTEAFF; CDR3 DNA: TGCGCCAGCAGCTTGGGAGGAGCCGGGGGAACCACTGAAGCTTTCTTT
J gene: TRBJ2-7; clone size: .; D gene: TRBD2; V gene: TRBV4-2; CDR3 protein: CASSQRGGGSYEQYF; CDR3 DNA: TGTGCCAGCAGCCAGCGCGGGGGGGGGTCCTACGAGCAGTACTTC
J gene: TRBJ2-3; clone size: .; D gene: TRBD2; V gene: TRBV5-1; CDR3 protein: CASSPGTSGGPHPADTQYF; CDR3 DNA: TGCGCCAGCAGCCCGGGGACTAGCGGGGGGCCCCACCCGGCAGATACGCAGTATTTT
J gene: TRBJ2-2; clone size: .; D gene: .; V gene: TRBV9; CDR3 protein: CASSVDGGELFF; CDR3 DNA: TGTGCCAGCAGCGTAGACGGCGGGGAGCTGTTTTTT
J gene: TRBJ2-3; clone size: .; D gene: .; V gene: TRBV10-2; CDR3 protein: CASRTSTDTQYF; CDR3 DNA: TGCGCCAGCAGGACTAGCACAGATACGCAGTATTTT
J gene: TRBJ2-7; clone size: .; D gene: .; V gene: TRBV3-1/TRBV3-2; CDR3 protein: CASSPLGDEQYF; CDR3 DNA: TGTGCCAGCAGCCCACTGGGAGACGAGCAGTACTTC
J gene: TRBJ1-3; clone size: .; D gene: .; V gene: TRBV13; CDR3 protein: CASSLGYFSGNTIYF; CDR3 DNA: TGTGCCAGCAGCTTAGGATATTTCTCTGGAAACACCATATATTTT
J gene: TRBJ2-3; clone size: .; D gene: TRBD2; V gene: TRBV24-1; CDR3 protein: CATSDPRASGDTQYF; CDR3 DNA: TGTGCCACCAGTGATCCCCGAGCTAGCGGAGATACGCAGTATTTT
J gene: TRBJ2-2; clone size: .; D gene: TRBD2; V gene: TRBV9; CDR3 protein: CASSGPSGGPTGELFF; CDR3 DNA: TGTGCCAGCAGCGGCCCTAGCGGGGGGCCCACCGGGGAGCTGTTTTTT